Presented here are 7 T cell receptor beta chains from one specimen sequenced in a study of blood T cell repertoires in COVID-19. Produced via immunoSEQ multiplex PCR; TCRdb's table is partial and in-frame only. The data hold more than 70,000 clones, with 87% observed a single time. Sequenced sample: peripheral blood. Every receptor here comes from a woman aged 45-60 years with active or convalescent COVID-19.

The chain couples TRBV6-2 or TRBV6-3 to TRBJ2-7; 9 bases align to TRBD2. Trimming took 5 bases from V and 2 from J; bases not matched to a gene: 4. Germline V gene sequence: CDR1 MNHEY, CDR2 SVGEGT. This CDR3 has 14 amino acids. CDR3 region: CASSHSGGPYEQYF. In DNA form, the CDR3 reads TGTGCCAGCAGTCATAGCGGGGGACCCTACGAGCAGTACTTC.

This clone came up once. The genes are TRBV7-6 and TRBJ2-2; tentatively, D is TRBD1 (6 bases). This CDR3 is built from 15 residues. V was shortened by 5 bases and J by 5 bases, with 15 bases between the two germline ends. Germline CDR1 is SGHVS and CDR2 is FNYEAQ. CDR3 sequence: CASSPRQVTTGELFF. The CDR3 DNA follows: TGTGCCAGCAGCCCCCGACAGGTGACGACCGGGGAGCTGTTTTTT.

The chain has TRBV7-3 and TRBJ2-7; TRBD1 matches 10 bases. Trimming removed 2 bases from V and 2 bases from J; junction bases left unmatched: 0. Looked up from germline, CDR1 is SGHTA and CDR2 is FQGTGA. The CDR3 extends over 14 amino acids. The CDR3 DNA reads as TGTGCCAGCAGCTTAGGGACAGGGGCCTACGAGCAGTACTTC. Translating it yields CASSLGTGAYEQYF. Filled out from reference TRBV7-3 and TRBJ2-7, the complete variable domain reads GAGVSQTPSNKVTEKGKYVELRCDPISGHTALYWYRQSLGQGPEFLIYFQGTGAADDSGLPNDRFFAVRPEGSVSTLKIQRTERGDSAVYLCASSLGTGAYEQYFGPGTRLTVT.

This chain links TRBV6-6 with TRBJ2-3, with 9 bases matching TRBD2. The CDR3 covers 17 residues. The V and J ends lost 5 bases and 0 bases, in that order; junction bases with no gene match: 9. Looked up from germline, CDR1 is MNHNY and CDR2 is SVGAGI (reference sequence). The CDR3 DNA reads as TGTGCCAGCAGTCCACTACCAGCGGGGGGCAGCACAGATACGCAGTATTTT. Amino acid sequence: CASSPLPAGGSTDTQYF.

The chain joins TRBV25-1 to TRBJ1-1; the D is unclear. The CDR3 loop spans 15 amino acids. The ends were cut back, 2 bases at V and 4 bases at J, with 14 bases in the middle. From germline, CDR1 is MGHDK and CDR2 SYGVNS. CDR3 coding DNA: TGTGCCAGCAGTGAAAACTCCTTCCGAGGCACTGAAGCTTTCTTT. This gives the protein CASSENSFRGTEAFF.

CDR3 nucleotide sequence: TGTGCCTGGGATCCGGGACAGTATTATGGCTACACCTTC. It is translated as CAWDPGQYYGYTF. The chain carries TRBV30 and TRBJ1-2; 7 positions agree with TRBD1. Germline trimming cut 5 bases from V and 5 bases from J; bases unmatched to any gene: 8. CDR3 length: 13 amino acids. CDR1 GTSNPN and CDR2 SVGIG come from the germline V gene (reference sequence).

In its sample, this clone was seen a few times. The chain combines TRBV4-1 with TRBJ1-1; D is uncertain. Trimming left V 1 base short and J 11 bases short, with 11 bases between. CDR3 length equals 12 residues. CDR1 and CDR2 (germline): MGHRA, YSYEKL. CDR3 loop: CASSQGPGGAFF. CDR3 DNA: TGCGCCAGCAGCCAAGGACCCGGAGGGGCTTTCTTT.